This record concerns one T cell receptor (beta chain) sequence. Its antigen is not identified. The length of the CDR3 is 11 residues. V lost 4 bases and J lost 3, with 7 bases in between. Looked up from germline, CDR1 is SQVTM and CDR2 is ANQGSEA. Generated by immunoSEQ multiplex PCR, the TCRdb table keeps only in-frame clones and is missing some. The data contain about 240,000 clones, about 86% of them seen just once; the ten biggest clones take up less than 3%. This sample is part of a study of cytomegalovirus exposure and HLA in healthy donors. Study-wide results and caveats: Listed as cytomegalovirus-associated were over 150 TCR beta chains. There were a few CMV-associated chains whose specificity for CMV antigens was confirmed in vitro.

This chain connects TRBV29-1 to TRBJ2-7; D might be TRBD1 (6 bases). The origin of this receptor is a man between 18 and 29 years old in good health and CMV-seronegative. Material: PBMCs. CDR3 protein: CSVAQGYEQYF. Written as DNA, the CDR3 is TGCAGCGTTGCACAGGGCTACGAGCAGTACTTC.